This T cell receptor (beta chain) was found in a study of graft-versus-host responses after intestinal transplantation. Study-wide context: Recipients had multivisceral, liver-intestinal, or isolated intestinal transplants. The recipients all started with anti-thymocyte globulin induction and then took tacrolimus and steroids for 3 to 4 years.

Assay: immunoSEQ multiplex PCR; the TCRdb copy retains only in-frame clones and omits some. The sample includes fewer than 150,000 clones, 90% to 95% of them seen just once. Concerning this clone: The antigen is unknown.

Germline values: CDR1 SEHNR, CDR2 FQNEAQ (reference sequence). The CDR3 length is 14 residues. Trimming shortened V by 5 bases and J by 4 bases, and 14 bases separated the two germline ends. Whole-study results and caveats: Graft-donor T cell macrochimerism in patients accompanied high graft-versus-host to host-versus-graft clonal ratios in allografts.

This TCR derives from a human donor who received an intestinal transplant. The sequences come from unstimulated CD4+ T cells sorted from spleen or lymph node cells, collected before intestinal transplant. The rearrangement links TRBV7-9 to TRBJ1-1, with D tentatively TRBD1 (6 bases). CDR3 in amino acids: CASSQQGGSTEAFF. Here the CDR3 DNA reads TGTGCCAGCAGCCAACAGGGTGGAAGCACTGAAGCTTTCTTT. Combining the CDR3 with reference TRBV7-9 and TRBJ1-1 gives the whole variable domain DTGVSQNPRHKITKRGQNVTFRCDPISEHNRLYWYRQTLGQGPEFLTYFQNEAQLEKSRLLSDRFSAERPKGSFSTLEIQRTEQGDSAMYLCASSQQGGSTEAFFGQGTRLTVV.